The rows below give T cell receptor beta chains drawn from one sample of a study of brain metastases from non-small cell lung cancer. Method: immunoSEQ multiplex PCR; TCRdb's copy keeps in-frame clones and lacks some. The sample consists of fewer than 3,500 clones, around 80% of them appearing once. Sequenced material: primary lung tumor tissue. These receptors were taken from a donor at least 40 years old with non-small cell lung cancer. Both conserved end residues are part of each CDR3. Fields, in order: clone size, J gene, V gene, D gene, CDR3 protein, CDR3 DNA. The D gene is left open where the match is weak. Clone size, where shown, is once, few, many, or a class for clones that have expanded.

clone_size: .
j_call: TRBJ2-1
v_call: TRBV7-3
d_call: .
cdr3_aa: CASSLKGRRSYNEQFF
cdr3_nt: TGTGCCAGCAGCTTAAAAGGGCGAAGGTCCTACAATGAGCAGTTCTTC

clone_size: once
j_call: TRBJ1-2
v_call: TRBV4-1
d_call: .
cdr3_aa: CASSQDPHIGGIKRGYTF
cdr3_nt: TGCGCCAGCAGCCAAGACCCCCATATAGGGGGGATCAAGCGGGGCTACACCTTC

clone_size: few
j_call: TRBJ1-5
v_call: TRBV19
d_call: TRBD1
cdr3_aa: CATFPGQGWNQPQHF
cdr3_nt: TGTGCCACCTTCCCAGGACAGGGATGGAATCAGCCCCAGCATTTT

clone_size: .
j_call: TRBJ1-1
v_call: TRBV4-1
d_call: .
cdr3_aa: CASSQPPGPRVGAFF
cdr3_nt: TGCGCCAGCAGCCAGCCTCCGGGACCCAGGGTGGGGGCTTTCTTT

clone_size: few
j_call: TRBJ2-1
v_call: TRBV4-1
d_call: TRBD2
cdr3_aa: CASSQGLAGVEQFF
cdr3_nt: TGCGCCAGCAGCCAGGGACTAGCGGGCGTCGAGCAGTTCTTC

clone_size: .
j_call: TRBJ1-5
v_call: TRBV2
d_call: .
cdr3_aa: CASSLGQLSNQPQHF
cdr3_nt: TGTGCCAGCAGTCTCGGACAGCTTAGCAATCAGCCCCAGCATTTT

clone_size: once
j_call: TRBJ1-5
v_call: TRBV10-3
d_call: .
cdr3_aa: CAISESTGIGNQPQHF
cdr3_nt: TGTGCCATCAGTGAGTCGACGGGGATTGGCAATCAGCCCCAGCATTTT

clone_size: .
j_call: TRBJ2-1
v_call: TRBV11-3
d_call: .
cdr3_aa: CASSFVPYNEQFF
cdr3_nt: TGTGCCAGCAGCTTCGTTCCTTACAATGAGCAGTTCTTC

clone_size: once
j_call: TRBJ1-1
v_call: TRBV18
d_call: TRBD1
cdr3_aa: CASSLQGGTEAFF
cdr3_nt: TGTGCCAGCTCACTCCAGGGGGGCACTGAAGCTTTCTTT

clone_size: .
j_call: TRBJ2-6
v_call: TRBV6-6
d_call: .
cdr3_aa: CASSPSSSGANVLTF
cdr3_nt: TGTGCCAGCAGCCCCAGCAGTTCTGGGGCCAACGTCTTGACTTTC

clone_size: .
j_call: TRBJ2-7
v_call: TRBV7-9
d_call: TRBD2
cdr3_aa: CASSTRLAGEQYF
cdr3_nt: TGTGCCAGCAGCACCCGACTAGCGGGAGAGCAGTACTTC

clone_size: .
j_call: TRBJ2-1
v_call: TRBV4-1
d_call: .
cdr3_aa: CASRPEGYGAEQFF
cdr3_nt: TGCGCCAGCAGACCCGAGGGTTACGGGGCTGAGCAGTTCTTC

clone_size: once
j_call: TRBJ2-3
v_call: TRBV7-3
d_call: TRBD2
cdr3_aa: CASSASGTTDTQYF
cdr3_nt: TGTGCCAGCAGCGCGAGCGGGACCACAGATACGCAGTATTTT

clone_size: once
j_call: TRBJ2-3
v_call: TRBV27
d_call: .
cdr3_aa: CASRRQGGPDTQYF
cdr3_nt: TGTGCCAGCAGAAGACAGGGAGGCCCAGATACGCAGTATTTT

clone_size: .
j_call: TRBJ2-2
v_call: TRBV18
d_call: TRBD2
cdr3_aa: CASSPPSSGRLDTGELFF
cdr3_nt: TGTGCCAGCTCACCACCCTCTAGCGGGAGGTTGGACACCGGGGAGCTGTTTTTT

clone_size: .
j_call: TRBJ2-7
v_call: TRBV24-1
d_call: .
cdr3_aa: CATSDLGRGASYEQYF
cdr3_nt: TGTGCCACCAGTGATTTGGGAAGGGGGGCCTCCTACGAGCAGTACTTC

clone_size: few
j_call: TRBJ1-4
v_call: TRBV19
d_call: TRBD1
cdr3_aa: CASSSTGGGNEKLFF
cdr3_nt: TGTGCCAGTAGTTCCACAGGGGGAGGTAATGAAAAACTGTTTTTT

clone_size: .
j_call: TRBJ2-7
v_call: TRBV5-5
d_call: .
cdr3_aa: CASSFSQGPYEQYF
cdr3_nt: TGTGCCAGCAGCTTTTCCCAGGGCCCCTACGAGCAGTACTTC

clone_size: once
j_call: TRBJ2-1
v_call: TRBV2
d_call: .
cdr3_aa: CASHRAQNSYNEQFF
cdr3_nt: TGTGCCAGCCACCGGGCCCAAAATTCCTACAATGAGCAGTTCTTC

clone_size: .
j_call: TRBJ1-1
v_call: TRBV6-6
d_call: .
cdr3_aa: CASTLRAGTEAFF
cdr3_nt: TGTGCCAGCACCCTCCGGGCGGGAACTGAAGCTTTCTTT

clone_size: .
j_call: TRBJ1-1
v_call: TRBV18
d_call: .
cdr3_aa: CASSPEINTEAFF
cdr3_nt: TGTGCCAGCTCACCAGAAATAAACACTGAAGCTTTCTTT

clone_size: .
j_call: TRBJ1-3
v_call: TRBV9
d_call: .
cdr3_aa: CVSTPQLSGNTIYF
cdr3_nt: TGTGTCAGCACTCCACAGCTCTCTGGAAACACCATATATTTT

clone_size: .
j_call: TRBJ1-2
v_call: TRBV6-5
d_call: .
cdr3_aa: CASSYSGRGYGYTF
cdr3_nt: TGTGCCAGCAGTTACTCGGGCAGGGGCTATGGCTACACCTTC

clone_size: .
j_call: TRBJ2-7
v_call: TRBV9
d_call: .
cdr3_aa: CASSVGRAGYEQYF
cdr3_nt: TGTGCCAGCAGCGTAGGGCGGGCGGGCTACGAGCAGTACTTC

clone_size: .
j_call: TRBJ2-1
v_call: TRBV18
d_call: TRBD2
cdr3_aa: CASSPQAGERNEQFF
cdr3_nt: TGTGCCAGCTCACCACAAGCGGGAGAGAGGAATGAGCAGTTCTTC

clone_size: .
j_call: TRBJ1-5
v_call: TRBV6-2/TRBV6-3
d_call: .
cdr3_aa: CASSPGEGKWGNQPQHF
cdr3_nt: TGTGCCAGCAGCCCCGGGGAGGGGAAATGGGGCAATCAGCCCCAGCATTTT

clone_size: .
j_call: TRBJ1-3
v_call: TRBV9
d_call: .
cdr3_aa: CASSESQEFRNTIYF
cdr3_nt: TGTGCCAGCAGCGAAAGCCAGGAGTTTAGAAACACCATATATTTT

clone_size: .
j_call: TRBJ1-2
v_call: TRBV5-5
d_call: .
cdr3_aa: CASSLSWEDGYTF
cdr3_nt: TGTGCCAGCAGCTTGTCATGGGAAGATGGCTACACCTTC

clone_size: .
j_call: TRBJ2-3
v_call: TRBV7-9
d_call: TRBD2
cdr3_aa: CASSLVGSLAEITDTQYF
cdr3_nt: TGTGCCAGCAGCTTAGTCGGGTCTCTAGCGGAAATCACAGATACGCAGTATTTT

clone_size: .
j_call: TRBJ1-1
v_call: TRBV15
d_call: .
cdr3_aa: CATSRDLMNTEAFF
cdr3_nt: TGTGCCACCAGCAGAGATTTAATGAACACTGAAGCTTTCTTT

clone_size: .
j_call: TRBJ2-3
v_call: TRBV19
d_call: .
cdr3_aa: CASSPSYNTQYF
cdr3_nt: TGTGCCAGTAGTCCGTCATACAATACGCAGTATTTT

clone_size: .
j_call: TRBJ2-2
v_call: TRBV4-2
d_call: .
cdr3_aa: CASSQVGGMPGELFF
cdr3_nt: TGTGCCAGCAGCCAAGTCGGCGGGATGCCCGGGGAGCTGTTTTTT

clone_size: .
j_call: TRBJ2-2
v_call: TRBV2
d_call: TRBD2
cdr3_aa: CTSRLLAVNTGELFF
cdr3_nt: TGTACCAGCAGACTACTAGCGGTTAACACCGGGGAGCTGTTTTTT

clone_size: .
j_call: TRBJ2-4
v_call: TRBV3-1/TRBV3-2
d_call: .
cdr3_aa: CASSPGTDHRYF
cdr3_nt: TGTGCCAGCAGCCCTGGGACCGACCACCGGTACTTC

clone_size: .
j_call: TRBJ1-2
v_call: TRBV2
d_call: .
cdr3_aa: CASSTTYGYTF
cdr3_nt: TGTGCCAGCAGTACAACGTATGGCTACACCTTC

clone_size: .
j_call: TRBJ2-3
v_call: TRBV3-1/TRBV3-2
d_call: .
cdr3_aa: CASSQARKDTQYF
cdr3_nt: TGTGCCAGCAGCCAAGCGAGGAAAGATACGCAGTATTTT

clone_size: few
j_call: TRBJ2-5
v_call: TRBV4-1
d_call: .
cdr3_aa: CASSQTQGRSETQYF
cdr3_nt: TGCGCCAGCAGCCAAACGCAGGGGAGGTCAGAGACCCAGTACTTC